This T cell receptor beta chain was profiled in a study of CD8 T cells in ankylosing spondylitis. V dropped 6 bases and J dropped 2 bases, with 12 bases sitting between them. CDR3 size: 13 residues. Germline loops: CDR1 DFQATT, CDR2 SNEGSKA (reference sequence). TCRdb ran MiXCR on the 5' RACE reads and lists one entry per CDR3 protein. This sample has some 800,000 distinct CDR3 sequences; about 12% occur once, and the top ten carry approximately 0.51%. This clonotype occurred many times. Its antigen is unknown. Study conclusions and caveats: Within ankylosing spondylitis blood, a TCR beta motif made up of under 10 highly homologous variants appeared to be characteristic.

This clonotype was sampled from a male donor with ankylosing spondylitis. This chain uses TRBV20-1 with TRBJ2-3, with D possibly matching TRBD2 (5 bases). The sequenced sample consisted of blood, either unsorted or a sorted T cell fraction (not recorded which). The CDR3 is CSAAGYHTDTQYF. In nucleotides, the CDR3 is TGCAGTGCCGCGGGCTACCACACAGATACGCAGTATTTT.